Given below is one T cell receptor beta chain in context. The data were produced by immunoSEQ multiplex PCR, yet TCRdb's version contains in-frame clones alone and is incomplete. Among about 51,000 clones listed, about four fifths were seen once. This CDR3 is built from 20 residues. The data originate from a study of control samples from healthy donors and cancer patients. The chain joins TRBV21-1 to TRBJ2-1; the D call TRBD1 from the table was never checked on the DNA. TRBV21-1 is a pseudogene segment. The source material was blood. This TCR came from a man between 65 and 85 years old in good health. The CDR3 coding sequence is TGTGCCAGCAGCAAAGGATACCGGGACAGGCCGACATCGCTGTACAATGAGCAGTTCTTC. The encoded protein is CASSKGYRDRPTSLYNEQFF.